This paragraph reports one T cell receptor (beta chain). Antigen: not known. The protocol was immunoSEQ multiplex PCR, while the TCRdb copy is restricted to in-frame clones and leaves out a portion. Among roughly 150,000 clones listed, roughly 90% were seen once. This sample is part of a study of cytomegalovirus exposure and HLA in healthy donors. The CDR3 length is 12 residues. Germline lookup yields CDR1 SGHNT and CDR2 YENEEA. Trimming left V 0 bases short and J 8 bases short, with 7 bases between. Study results and caveats: Researchers reported that three CMV-associated chains were confirmed in vitro as CMV antigen-specific. Using the classifier, cytomegalovirus status was reportedly diagnosed with high specificity and sensitivity.

This sequence originates from a woman aged 18-30 years in good health and CMV-seropositive. The V gene is TRBV11-3, the J gene TRBJ1-2; D is undetermined. Sequences were obtained from PBMCs. In DNA form, the CDR3 reads TGTGCCAGCAGCTTAGACTTAGTAGGCTACACCTTC. Translating gives CASSLDLVGYTF.